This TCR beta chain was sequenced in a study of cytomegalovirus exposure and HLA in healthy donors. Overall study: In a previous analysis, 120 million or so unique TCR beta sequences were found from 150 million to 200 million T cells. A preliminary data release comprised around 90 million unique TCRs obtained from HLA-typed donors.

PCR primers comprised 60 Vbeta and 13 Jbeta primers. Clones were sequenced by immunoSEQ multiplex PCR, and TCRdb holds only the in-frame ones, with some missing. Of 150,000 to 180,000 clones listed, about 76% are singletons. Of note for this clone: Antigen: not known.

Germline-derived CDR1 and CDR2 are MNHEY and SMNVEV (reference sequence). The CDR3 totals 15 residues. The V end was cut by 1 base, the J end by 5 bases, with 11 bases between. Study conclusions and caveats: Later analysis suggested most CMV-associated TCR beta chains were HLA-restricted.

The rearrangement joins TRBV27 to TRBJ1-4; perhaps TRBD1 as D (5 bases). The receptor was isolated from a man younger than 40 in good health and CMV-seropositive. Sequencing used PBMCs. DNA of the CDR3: TGTGCCAGCAGTTTATGGGGGGTGACCAATGAAAAACTGTTTTTT. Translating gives CASSLWGVTNEKLFF.